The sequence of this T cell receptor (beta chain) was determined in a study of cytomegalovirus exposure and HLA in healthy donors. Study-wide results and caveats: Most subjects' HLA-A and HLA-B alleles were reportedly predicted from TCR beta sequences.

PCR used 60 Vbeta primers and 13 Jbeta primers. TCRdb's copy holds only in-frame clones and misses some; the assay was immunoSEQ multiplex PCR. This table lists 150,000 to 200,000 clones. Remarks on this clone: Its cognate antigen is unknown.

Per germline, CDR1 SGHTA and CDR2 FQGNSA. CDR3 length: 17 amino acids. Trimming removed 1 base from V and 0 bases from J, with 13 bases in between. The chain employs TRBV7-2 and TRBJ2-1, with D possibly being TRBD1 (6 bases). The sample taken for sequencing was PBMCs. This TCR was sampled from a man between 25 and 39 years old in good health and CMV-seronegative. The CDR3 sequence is CASSLGVGAYSYNEQFF. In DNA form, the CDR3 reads TGTGCCAGCAGCTTAGGGGTGGGGGCTTACTCCTACAATGAGCAGTTCTTC.